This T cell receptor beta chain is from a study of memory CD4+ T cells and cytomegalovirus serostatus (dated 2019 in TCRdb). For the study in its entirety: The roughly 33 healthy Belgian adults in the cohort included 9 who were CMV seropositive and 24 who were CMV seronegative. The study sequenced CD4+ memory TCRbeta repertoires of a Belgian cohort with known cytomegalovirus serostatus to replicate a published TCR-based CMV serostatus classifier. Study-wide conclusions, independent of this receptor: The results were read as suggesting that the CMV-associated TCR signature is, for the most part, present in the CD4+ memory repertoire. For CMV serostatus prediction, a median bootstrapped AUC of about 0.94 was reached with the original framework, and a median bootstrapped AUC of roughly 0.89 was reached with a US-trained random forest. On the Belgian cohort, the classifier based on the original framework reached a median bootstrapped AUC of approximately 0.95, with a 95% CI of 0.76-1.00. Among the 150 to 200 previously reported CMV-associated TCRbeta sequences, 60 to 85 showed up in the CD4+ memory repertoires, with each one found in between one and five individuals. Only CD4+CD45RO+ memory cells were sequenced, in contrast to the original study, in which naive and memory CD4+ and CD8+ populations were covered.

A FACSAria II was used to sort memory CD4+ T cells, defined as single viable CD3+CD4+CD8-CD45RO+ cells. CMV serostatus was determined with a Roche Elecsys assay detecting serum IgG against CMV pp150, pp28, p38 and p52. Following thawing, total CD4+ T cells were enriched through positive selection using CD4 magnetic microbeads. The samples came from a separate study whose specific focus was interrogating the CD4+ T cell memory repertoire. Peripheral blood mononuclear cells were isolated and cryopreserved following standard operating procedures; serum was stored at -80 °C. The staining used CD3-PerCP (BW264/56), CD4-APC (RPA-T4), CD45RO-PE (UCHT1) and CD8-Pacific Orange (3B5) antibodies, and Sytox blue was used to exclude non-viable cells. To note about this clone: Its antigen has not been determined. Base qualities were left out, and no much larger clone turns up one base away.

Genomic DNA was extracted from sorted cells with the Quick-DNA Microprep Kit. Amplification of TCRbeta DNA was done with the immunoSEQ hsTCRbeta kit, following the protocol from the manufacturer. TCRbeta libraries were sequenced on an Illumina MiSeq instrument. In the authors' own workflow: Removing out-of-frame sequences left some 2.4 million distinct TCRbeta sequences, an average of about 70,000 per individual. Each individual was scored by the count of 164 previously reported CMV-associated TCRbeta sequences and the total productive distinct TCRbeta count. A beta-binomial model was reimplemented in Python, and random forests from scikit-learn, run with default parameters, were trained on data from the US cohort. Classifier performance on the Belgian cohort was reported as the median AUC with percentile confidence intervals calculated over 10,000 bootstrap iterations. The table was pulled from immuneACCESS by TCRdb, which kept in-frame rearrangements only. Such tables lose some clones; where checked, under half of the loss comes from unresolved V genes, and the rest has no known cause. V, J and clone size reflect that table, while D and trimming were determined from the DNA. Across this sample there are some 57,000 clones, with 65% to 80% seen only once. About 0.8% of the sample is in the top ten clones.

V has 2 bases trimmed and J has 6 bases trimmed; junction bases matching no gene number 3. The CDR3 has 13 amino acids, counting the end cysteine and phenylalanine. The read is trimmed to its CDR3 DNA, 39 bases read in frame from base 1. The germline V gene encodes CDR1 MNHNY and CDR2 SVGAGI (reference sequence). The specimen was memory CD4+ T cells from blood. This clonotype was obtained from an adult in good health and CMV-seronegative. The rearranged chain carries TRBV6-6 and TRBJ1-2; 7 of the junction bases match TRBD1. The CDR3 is CASSYRTGDGYTF. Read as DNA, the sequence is TGTGCCAGCAGTTACAGAACAGGGGATGGCTACACCTTC.